A single sample gave rise to the 19 T cell receptor beta chains below, sequenced in a study of T cell responses to AZD1222 COVID-19 vaccine. TCRdb's copy holds only in-frame clones and misses some; the assay was immunoSEQ multiplex PCR. The profile shows about 120,000 clones, 80% to 95% of them singletons. Sequences were derived from peripheral blood, sampled 28 days after the second dose of the MenACWY control vaccine. These receptors were collected from an adult who received the MenACWY meningococcal vaccine as a control.

The genes are TRBV6-5 and TRBJ2-5; D is undetermined. The CDR3 runs to 13 residues. Trimming removed 4 bases from V and 5 bases from J, with 11 bases in between. Germline V CDR1 and CDR2: MNHEY, SVGAGI. In DNA form, the CDR3 reads TGTGCCAGCAGTTCATTCATAGGGGAGACCCAGTACTTC. Encoded protein: CASSSFIGETQYF.

The V and J genes are TRBV28 and TRBJ2-3; tentative D call: TRBD1 (7 bases). The V end was cut by 4 bases, the J end by 6 bases, with 17 bases between. CDR1 and CDR2 (germline): MDHEN, SYDVKM. This CDR3 has 15 residues. CDR3 coding DNA: TGTGCCAGCAGTTCTCAGGGGGGTTTACTTGATACGCAGTATTTT. Amino acid sequence: CASSSQGGLLDTQYF.

This chain connects TRBV19 to TRBJ1-2; TRBD1 is a possible D gene (5 bases). CDR1 LNHDA and CDR2 SQIVND come from the germline V gene (reference sequence). V was clipped by 7 bases and J by 5 bases, with 17 bases between them. The CDR3 is 14 residues long. The CDR3 DNA is TGTGCCAGTATGGCGGCAGGGTTCAGATATGGCTACACCTTC. It codes for CASMAAGFRYGYTF.

This clone appeared once. V is TRBV18 and J is TRBJ2-3; D gene ambiguous. This CDR3 contains 12 residues. Germline assignment: CDR1 KGHSH and CDR2 LQKENI. V was clipped by 2 bases and J by 6 bases, with 6 bases between them. CDR3 sequence reads: CASSPSMDTQYF. Here the CDR3 DNA reads TGTGCCAGCTCACCAAGTATGGATACGCAGTATTTT.

This clone was seen a handful of times. The chain employs TRBV12-3 or TRBV12-4 and TRBJ1-1; D is ambiguous. The CDR3 is 13 amino acids. V shed 0 bases and J shed 4 bases, with 6 bases lying between them. The CDR3 spells CASSLAAFTEAFF. The CDR3 bases are TGTGCCAGCAGTTTAGCGGCCTTCACTGAAGCTTTCTTT.

The chain has TRBV18 and TRBJ2-5; no firm D call. Trimming shortened V by 2 bases and J by 5 bases, and 9 bases separated the two germline ends. The CDR3 runs 13 residues. The germline V gene encodes CDR1 KGHSH and CDR2 LQKENI. DNA for the CDR3: TGTGCCAGCTCACCAGGGGTTAGGGAGACCCAGTACTTC. It is translated as CASSPGVRETQYF.

The rearrangement links TRBV5-1 to TRBJ2-2; 10 bases are a match to TRBD1. J gave up 7 bases and V 4 bases, and 7 bases lay outside the gene matches. The germline V gene encodes CDR1 SGHRS and CDR2 YFSETQ. This CDR3 spans 15 amino acids. The CDR3 here is CASSRDRGEGGELFF. DNA for the CDR3: TGCGCCAGCAGCAGGGACAGGGGTGAAGGCGGGGAGCTGTTTTTT.

This clone has a single count. The genes are TRBV27 and TRBJ2-3; D might be TRBD2 (6 bases). Between the trimmed V and J ends, which lost 5 bases and 9 bases, there was a span of 18 bases. The CDR3 consists of 14 residues. Germline values: CDR1 MNHEY, CDR2 SMNVEV (reference sequence). The DNA of the CDR3 is TGTGCCAGCAGTGAACGAGGAGGGATGGGCACGCAGTATTTT. Amino acids: CASSERGGMGTQYF.

This chain connects TRBV19 to TRBJ2-1, with 9 bases lining up with TRBD1. The V gene end was trimmed by 4 bases and the J gene end by 2 bases; junction bases not matched to a gene: 3. This CDR3 has 15 residues. In germline, CDR1 is LNHDA, CDR2 SQIVND (reference sequence). Here the CDR3 reads CASSTTGGAYNEQFF. The CDR3 DNA reads TGTGCCAGTAGTACGACAGGGGGTGCCTACAATGAGCAGTTCTTC.

The V and J genes are TRBV4-1 and TRBJ1-1, with D perhaps matching TRBD1 (5 bases). The length of the CDR3 is 13 residues. With 3 bases removed from V and 5 bases from J, the gap between germline ends came to 10 bases. Germline V gives CDR1 MGHRA, CDR2 YSYEKL. The CDR3 is CASSHGTETEAFF. In nucleotides, the CDR3 is TGCGCCAGCAGCCACGGGACGGAGACTGAAGCTTTCTTT.

The CDR3 loop is CASVGAVRGTDTQYF. CDR3 DNA: TGTGCCAGCGTCGGCGCCGTCAGGGGAACAGATACGCAGTATTTT. The chain couples TRBV7-2 to TRBJ2-3, with D maybe TRBD1 (6 bases). Trimming pared 8 bases from V and 3 bases from J, leaving 18 bases between. The CDR3 is made up of 15 amino acids. CDR1 is SGHTA, CDR2 FQGNSA, per germline.

This rearrangement joins TRBV9 to TRBJ1-2, with 9 bases identical to TRBD1. The CDR3 loop spans 15 amino acids. The junction had 10 bases not matched to a gene; V was cut back by 2 bases and J by 8 bases. Germline CDR1 and CDR2: SGDLS and YYNGEE. The CDR3 spells CASSVGGQGQRGYTF. CDR3 DNA sequence: TGTGCCAGCAGCGTGGGGGGACAGGGCCAGAGGGGCTACACCTTC.

The V gene is TRBV3-1 (or the pseudogene TRBV3-2), the J gene TRBJ2-7, with TRBD2 matching 10 bases. Germline CDR1 and CDR2: LGHDT and YNNKEL (reference sequence). This CDR3 spans 16 amino acids. The ends lost 4 bases at V and 1 base at J; junction bases unmatched: 7. CDR3 residues: CASSPTLAGVSYEQYF. In DNA, the CDR3 is TGTGCCAGCAGCCCTACTCTAGCGGGAGTTTCCTACGAGCAGTACTTC.

This clone was recorded only once. The chain links TRBV11-2 to TRBJ1-6; maybe TRBD1 (6 bases). The CDR3 consists of 11 residues. V lost 5 bases and J 14 bases, leaving 10 bases between the germline ends. The germline V gene has CDR1 SGHAT and CDR2 FQNNGV. CDR3 in DNA: TGTGCCAGCAGCCCGGGACATTCCCTCCACTTT. It specifies CASSPGHSLHF.

The rearrangement joins TRBV19 to TRBJ2-5; D ambiguous. The CDR3 is 12 amino acids. CDR1 and CDR2 (germline): LNHDA, SQIVND (reference sequence). This CDR3 is CLLGRLGETQYF. CDR3 DNA: TGTCTTCTCGGAAGGCTGGGGGAGACCCAGTACTTC.

The rearrangement joins TRBV5-1 to TRBJ1-1; D is unresolved. CDR1 and CDR2 (germline): SGHRS, YFSETQ. This CDR3 spans 13 amino acids. The V end was cut by 3 bases, the J end by 3 bases, with 9 bases between. In nucleotides, the CDR3 is TGCGCCAGCAGCTCAACCCCGGACACTGAAGCTTTCTTT. It is translated as CASSSTPDTEAFF.

The chain joins TRBV5-1 to TRBJ1-1; D might be TRBD1 (5 bases). The CDR3 spans 13 residues. Germline lookup yields CDR1 SGHRS and CDR2 YFSETQ. Trimming pared 4 bases from V and 2 bases from J, leaving 9 bases between. The CDR3 here is CASSIGVNTEAFF. CDR3 coding DNA: TGCGCCAGCAGCATAGGGGTTAACACTGAAGCTTTCTTT.

The chain has TRBV5-1 and TRBJ1-1, with D perhaps matching TRBD1 (5 bases). V was clipped by 4 bases and J by 2 bases, with 21 bases between them. The CDR3 has 17 amino acids. Per germline, CDR1 SGHRS and CDR2 YFSETQ. The DNA of the CDR3 is TGCGCCAGCAGCCTAACTGTCCCAGGGATCTCTAACACTGAAGCTTTCTTT. Amino acids: CASSLTVPGISNTEAFF.

The chain links TRBV6-1 to TRBJ1-4; D possibly corresponds to TRBD1 (6 bases). Trimming took 3 bases from V and 7 from J, leaving 18 bases between them. Looked up from germline, CDR1 is MNHNS and CDR2 is SASEGT. This CDR3 has 16 residues. CDR3 in DNA: TGTGCCAGCAGTGAGTCTCGACAGGTTCAGAGTGAAAAACTGTTTTTT. Residues: CASSESRQVQSEKLFF.